Each of the 23 T cell receptor beta chains below was sequenced from the same sample in a study of blood T cell repertoires in COVID-19. Here immunoSEQ multiplex PCR was the method, and the copy in TCRdb shows in-frame clones only, minus some. The sample shows under 140,000 clones, about 85% of them seen only once. Source material: peripheral blood. Receptors were obtained from a human donor in a cohort sampled during active COVID-19.

V usage is TRBV5-4 and J usage is TRBJ2-2; 10 bases map to TRBD2. V trimming: 0 bases; J trimming: 7 bases; junction bases outside the gene matches: 6. The CDR3 is 16 amino acids. CDR1 and CDR2 (germline): SGHNT, YYREEE (reference sequence). DNA of the CDR3: TGTGCCAGCAGCTTGGACCAGCGGGGGGGTGGCGGGGAGCTGTTTTTT. Protein product: CASSLDQRGGGGELFF.

The chain combines TRBV7-9 with TRBJ1-4; 8 positions match TRBD1. The CDR3 is made up of 14 amino acids. CDR1 SEHNR and CDR2 FQNEAQ come from the germline V gene (reference sequence). The trim removed 7 bases at V and 8 bases at J, leaving 9 bases unmatched. The CDR3, as DNA: TGTGCCAGCACCGTGCAGGGGGCTGGAGAAAAACTGTTTTTT. This encodes CASTVQGAGEKLFF. Using reference TRBV7-9 and TRBJ1-4 for the parts outside the CDR3, the full variable domain is DTGVSQNPRHKITKRGQNVTFRCDPISEHNRLYWYRQTLGQGPEFLTYFQNEAQLEKSRLLSDRFSAERPKGSFSTLEIQRTEQGDSAMYLCASTVQGAGEKLFFGSGTQLSVL.

This clone appeared a single time. The rearrangement links TRBV30 to TRBJ2-7; D is unclear. Germline loops: CDR1 GTSNPN, CDR2 SVGIG (reference sequence). This CDR3 has 11 amino acids. V lost 0 bases, J lost 7 bases, and 7 bases lay in between. The DNA of the CDR3 is TGTGCCTGGAGTGTACATGTAGAGCAGTACTTC. The encoded protein is CAWSVHVEQYF.

This chain joins TRBV5-1 and TRBJ2-1; tentative D call: TRBD1 (6 bases). V dropped 7 bases and J dropped 12 bases, with 29 bases sitting between them. The CDR3 is 16 residues long. CDR1 and CDR2 (germline): SGHRS, YFSETQ. This CDR3 reads CASRDNQALSTEGQFF. The CDR3 region has the DNA TGCGCCAGCCGGGACAATCAGGCACTATCCACCGAAGGGCAGTTCTTC.

J is TRBJ1-1 and V is TRBV25-1, with 8 bases that match TRBD1. The trim removed 8 bases at V and 1 base at J, leaving 3 bases unmatched. The CDR3 totals 13 residues. Germline lookup yields CDR1 MGHDK and CDR2 SYGVNS. The CDR3 spells CASAGQGNTEAFF. DNA for the CDR3: TGTGCCAGCGCCGGACAGGGGAACACTGAAGCTTTCTTT.

This chain uses TRBV28 with TRBJ1-2; TRBD1 matches 8 bases. V lost 5 bases, J lost 5 bases, and 10 bases stayed unmatched. There are 15 residues in the CDR3. Per the germline V gene, CDR1 is MDHEN and CDR2 is SYDVKM. CDR3 in amino acids: CASSPLTGDSYGYTF. The CDR3 DNA follows: TGTGCCAGCAGTCCATTGACAGGGGACTCTTATGGCTACACCTTC.

The genes are TRBV18 and TRBJ2-7; a possible D gene is TRBD1 (6 bases). The germline CDR1 and CDR2 sequences are KGHSH and LQKENI. The CDR3 is 14 amino acids. The germline V and J ends were trimmed by 3 bases and 2 bases, with 11 bases remaining between them. The chain's CDR3 is CASSPGTITYEQYF. CDR3 in DNA: TGTGCCAGCTCACCGGGGACAATTACCTACGAGCAGTACTTC.

The J gene is TRBJ2-7, the V gene TRBV28; D is perhaps TRBD1 (6 bases). Looked up from germline, CDR1 is MDHEN and CDR2 is SYDVKM. This CDR3 has 14 amino acids. V lost 6 bases and J lost 0, with 12 bases in between. CDR3 DNA: TGTGCCAGCAGGAACCGGGACAACTCCTACGAGCAGTACTTC. Translated: CASRNRDNSYEQYF.

This chain connects TRBV7-2 to TRBJ2-2, with 11 bases matching TRBD2. The V gene's germline CDR1 is SGHTA and CDR2 FQGNSA. The CDR3 has 15 residues. Germline trimming cut 8 bases from V and 6 bases from J; bases unmatched to any gene: 8. CDR3 sequence (DNA): TGTGCCAGCGCCCCTAGCGGGGGGTGGTCCGGGGAGCTGTTTTTT. Its protein is CASAPSGGWSGELFF.

The gene calls are TRBV6-6 and TRBJ2-3; TRBD2 aligns across 10 bases. Germline-derived CDR1 and CDR2 are MNHNY and SVGAGI (reference sequence). J gave up 13 bases and V 4 bases, and 2 bases lay outside the gene matches. The CDR3 is 11 residues long. The CDR3 sequence: CASSSTSGEYF. DNA for the CDR3: TGTGCCAGCAGTTCAACTAGCGGGGAGTATTTT.

This chain uses TRBV6-1 with TRBJ1-2; D gene unclear. Germline V gene lookup returns CDR1 MNHNS and CDR2 SASEGT. Trimming took 0 bases from V and 5 from J, leaving 4 bases between them. CDR3 length: 12 residues. CDR3 protein: CASSEAQYGYTF. The CDR3 nucleotides are TGTGCCAGCAGTGAAGCGCAGTATGGCTACACCTTC.

The chain joins TRBV5-5 to TRBJ2-5; 7 bases line up with TRBD1. This CDR3 is built from 14 residues. Per the germline V gene, CDR1 is SGHKS and CDR2 is YYEKEE (reference sequence). The V gene end was trimmed by 1 base and the J gene end by 5 bases; junction bases not matched to a gene: 5. CDR3 DNA sequence: TGTGCCAGCAGCTTGATCGACAGGGTTGAGACCCAGTACTTC. It translates to CASSLIDRVETQYF.

The chain uses TRBV6-5 and TRBJ2-2; D unresolved. There are 13 residues in the CDR3. With 1 base removed from V and 6 bases from J, the gap between germline ends came to 6 bases. CDR1 is MNHEY and CDR2 is SVGAGI in the germline V gene. CDR3 loop: CASSYFRSGELFF. The DNA of the CDR3 is TGTGCCAGCAGTTACTTTCGGTCCGGGGAGCTGTTTTTT.

V usage is TRBV28 and J usage is TRBJ2-3; D is ambiguous. Trimming left V 7 bases short and J 0 bases short, with 14 bases between. Germline lookup yields CDR1 MDHEN and CDR2 SYDVKM. CDR3 length: 15 residues. Here the CDR3 DNA reads TGTGCCAGCACCCAGCGTCCCCTTAGCACAGATACGCAGTATTTT. Translation gives CASTQRPLSTDTQYF. Using reference TRBV28 and TRBJ2-3 for the parts outside the CDR3, the full variable domain is DVKVTQSSRYLVKRTGEKVFLECVQDMDHENMFWYRQDPGLGLRLIYFSYDVKMKEKGDIPEGYSVSREKKERFSLILESASTNQTSMYLCASTQRPLSTDTQYFGPGTRLTVL.

The chain employs TRBV18 and TRBJ1-5, with 7 bases fitting TRBD1. V lost 4 bases to trimming and J lost 0 bases; unmatched junction nucleotides: 9. The CDR3 consists of 17 residues. Germline V lookup: CDR1 KGHSH, CDR2 LQKENI. DNA of the CDR3: TGTGCCAGCTCACTAACCAGGGGGAAAATTAGCAATCAGCCCCAGCATTTT. Its translation is CASSLTRGKISNQPQHF.

The genes are TRBV5-1 and TRBJ2-6; D might be TRBD2 (5 bases). Germline V gene data show CDR1 as SGHRS and CDR2 as YFSETQ. The CDR3 totals 15 residues. With 4 bases removed from V and 0 bases from J, the gap between germline ends came to 8 bases. The CDR3 DNA follows: TGCGCCAGCAGCCAAGGGAGCTCTGGGGCCAACGTCCTGACTTTC. Translated, it gives CASSQGSSGANVLTF. Combining the CDR3 with reference TRBV5-1 and TRBJ2-6 gives the whole variable domain KAGVTQTPRYLIKTRGQQVTLSCSPISGHRSVSWYQQTPGQGLQFLFEYFSETQRNKGNFPGRFSGRQFSNSRSEMNVSTLELGDSALYLCASSQGSSGANVLTFGAGSRLTVL.

In DNA, the CDR3 is TGTGCCAGCAGGACTTTGAACACTGAAGCTTTCTTT. Residues: CASRTLNTEAFF. This sequence joins TRBV6-5 and TRBJ1-1, with no clear D. CDR3 length: 12 amino acids. Germline-derived CDR1 and CDR2 are MNHEY and SVGAGI. V lost 6 bases to trimming and J lost 0 bases, with 5 bases between them.

As regards this clone: Other DNA sequences in the sample encode the same CDR3. This rearrangement joins TRBV21-1 to TRBJ1-1. TRBV21-1 is listed as a pseudogene. This CDR3 is 11 amino acids long. The CDR3 nucleotides are TGTGCCAGCACCTCTCGGGCTGAAGCTTTCTTT. Translating gives CASTSRAEAFF.

The chain is built from TRBV5-4 and TRBJ1-1, with a possible D match to TRBD1 (5 bases). This CDR3 comprises 11 residues. The ends were cut back, 3 bases at V and 8 bases at J, with 8 bases in the middle. The germline gives CDR1 SGHNT, CDR2 YYREEE (reference sequence). Here the CDR3 DNA reads TGTGCCAGCAGCTCAAGACAGGAAGCTTTCTTT. Protein sequence: CASSSRQEAFF.

In this sample, this clone turned up once. The rearrangement links TRBV5-4 to TRBJ1-1; 7 bases match TRBD1. From germline, CDR1 is SGHNT and CDR2 YYREEE (reference sequence). The CDR3 has 15 amino acids. V dropped 0 bases and J dropped 3; count of bases not matched to a gene: 5. CDR3: CASSLGVGTDTEAFF. In nucleotides, the CDR3 is TGTGCCAGCAGCTTGGGGGTTGGGACAGACACTGAAGCTTTCTTT.

The genes are TRBV29-1 and TRBJ1-3; D is undetermined. The germline V gene has CDR1 SQVTM and CDR2 ANQGSEA. Between the trimmed V and J ends, which lost 4 bases and 0 bases, there was a span of 7 bases. The CDR3 sequence is 13 residues long. In DNA, the CDR3 is TGCAGCGTTGTTCCCAACTCTGGAAACACCATATATTTT. Its protein product is CSVVPNSGNTIYF.

This rearrangement joins TRBV7-9 to TRBJ1-1, with 8 bases identical to TRBD1. The J segment lost 6 bases and the V segment lost 6 bases, leaving 6 bases of the junction unmatched. The CDR3 is 13 amino acids. CDR1 is SEHNR, CDR2 FQNEAQ, per germline (reference sequence). In DNA form, the CDR3 reads TGTGCCAGCAGATCGGGACAGGTCGCTGAAGCTTTCTTT. Translating gives CASRSGQVAEAFF.

The chain joins TRBV5-1 to TRBJ2-2; 7 positions agree with TRBD1. V was clipped by 0 bases and J by 1 base; unmatched bases: 0. Germline V CDR1 and CDR2: SGHRS, YFSETQ. This CDR3 has 15 residues. CDR3 amino acids: CASSLGQGNTGELFF. The CDR3 bases are TGCGCCAGCAGCTTGGGACAGGGGAACACCGGGGAGCTGTTTTTT.